This TCR beta chain originates from a study of blood T cell repertoires in COVID-19. In the study overall: From T cells, B-cell-depleted T cells, or PBMCs came the material, which was cDNA or gDNA.

This clone was seen only once. Authors' methods: How many nucleated cells were present was estimated from reference gene primer amplification. TCRdb's table, derived via immunoSEQ multiplex PCR, lists solely in-frame clones and lacks some. Clonal size and the V and J genes are those of that table, whereas D and trimming came from the DNA. Among around 100,000 clones listed, roughly 85% were seen once. The V end lost 6 bases, the J end lost 2 bases, and 10 bases lay between the germline ends. CDR1 is KGHSH and CDR2 is LQKENI in the germline V gene. The CDR3 is 13 residues long. This rearrangement joins TRBV18 to TRBJ2-5, with unresolved D. Sequenced: peripheral blood. This clonotype originated in a man between 45 and 60 years old with active COVID-19. The CDR3 DNA follows: TGTGCCAGCTCGTCCATGGCACAAGAGACCCAGTACTTC. Protein product: CASSSMAQETQYF.